This TCR beta chain is drawn from a study of blood T cell repertoires in COVID-19. Background on the study: There were acute and convalescent COVID-19 samples, and they came from the United States, Italy and Spain.

In the study's own analysis: Amplification with reference gene primers provided the estimates of nucleated cell counts. Data came from immunoSEQ multiplex PCR; TCRdb stores just in-frame clones and leaves some out. Clone size and the V and J calls come from that table; the DNA yielded D and trimming. The profile shows some 160,000 clones, around three quarters of them singletons. This clone was detected ten times or more. Sequenced input: peripheral blood. This TCR was recovered from a man aged 45-65 years with active or convalescent COVID-19.

CDR3 coding DNA: TGTGCCAGCAGTTTGGCCCAACCGACAGGGCTCACTAGCCTGTCCGGGGAGCTGTTTTTT. Amino acid sequence: CASSLAQPTGLTSLSGELFF. V and J are TRBV28 and TRBJ2-2, with a tentative D call TRBD1 (7 bases). The V end was cut by 3 bases, the J end by 6 bases, with 29 bases between. This CDR3 is 20 amino acids long. The germline V gene encodes CDR1 MDHEN and CDR2 SYDVKM.